Sequencing of this TCR beta chain was carried out in a study of neoadjuvant nivolumab and ipilimumab in lung cancer (dated by TCRdb to about 2020). Background on the whole study: In the NEOSTAR trial, nivolumab was administered intravenously at 3 mg/kg on days 1, 15 and 29, and the combination arm also received ipilimumab 1 mg/kg on day 1 only. The study compared TCR repertoires in pretherapy (baseline) peripheral blood with TCR repertoires in tumors resected at surgery after neoadjuvant immune checkpoint blockade. For each study arm, the primary endpoint of the trial was the rate of major pathologic response (MPR) in the intention-to-treat population. Seven patients had matched pretherapy and resected tumor pairs analyzed, with four treated with nivolumab and three with nivolumab plus ipilimumab. The trial treated 44 patients with operable NSCLC: roughly 23 were randomized to nivolumab monotherapy and around 21 to nivolumab plus ipilimumab.

Library construction relied on the immunoSEQ multiplex PCR assay. From the authors' description of their analysis: Richness and clonality were used to summarize the repertoires, and clones that significantly expanded or contracted between pre- and post-therapy samples were identified. Imported from immuneACCESS, the table was reduced by TCRdb to in-frame sequences with V and J called. These copies leave out some clones; in studies compared against another copy, an unresolved V gene accounts for under half, and the cause of the remainder is not known. V and J calls and clone size come straight from that table; D and trimming were deduced from the DNA. For this sample there are 7,500 to 10,000 clones; about 76% appear just once. Approximately 7.1% of the sample is taken by the ten largest. The paper as a whole reports these results and caveats: There was no significant correlation between TCR clonality and pathologic tumor regression, and just a single major-pathologic-response sample was available for the clonality-regression analysis. TCR sequencing was performed in a small number of samples. Greater TCR richness and clonality were observed in resected tumors than in tumor-adjacent uninvolved lung, and increases were observed in more dual-therapy-treated tumors. From pretherapy to surgery, increases in tumor T-cell richness and clonality were observed in three of three dual-therapy tumors but in only two of four nivolumab-treated tumors. Pretherapy blood TCR richness correlated positively with richness in tumors resected after neoadjuvant therapy (Spearman R of about 0.81).

Counted from cysteine to phenylalanine, this CDR3 has 16 amino acids. Just CDR3 DNA is preserved here, 48 bases in frame from base 1. Via the germline V gene, CDR1 is SGHTS and CDR2 YDEGEE. Trimmed from V: 3 bases; trimmed from J: 8 bases; junction bases lacking a gene match: 7. As concerns this clone: Its antigen target is currently unknown. One base away there is no much larger clone; base qualities are not given.

This sample's time point label indicates: at surgical resection after neoadjuvant nivolumab +/- ipilimumab. The samples were obtained from NEOSTAR, a phase 2 randomized trial that tested neoadjuvant nivolumab or nivolumab plus ipilimumab, followed by surgery, in operable NSCLC. Tumor-adjacent uninvolved lung was collected at resection and served as a matched non-tumor comparison for resected tumor TCR repertoires. The chain is encoded by TRBV5-8 joined to TRBJ2-2, with 13 bases aligning to TRBD2. The source is an adult with non-small cell lung cancer. This specimen consisted of adjacent normal lung tissue, obtained after neoadjuvant nivolumab, alone or with ipilimumab, at or shortly before surgery. DNA sequence: TGTGCCAGCAGCTCGGGACTAGCGGGGCCCTGGGGGGAGCTGTTTTTT. The encoded protein is CASSSGLAGPWGELFF.